Detailed here is one T cell receptor beta chain. The data were obtained in a study of blood T cell repertoires in COVID-19. Produced via immunoSEQ multiplex PCR; TCRdb's table is partial and in-frame only. Of about 140,000 clones in the sample, about 88% were seen once. Seattle researchers signed up patients amid active infection and tracked them longitudinally. Germline V gene lookup returns CDR1 LNHNV and CDR2 YYDKDF (reference sequence). With V trimmed by 3 bases and J by 2 bases, 2 bases remained unmatched. This CDR3 comprises 15 residues. The V and J genes are TRBV15 and TRBJ2-1, with 9 bases that match TRBD1. This clonotype was obtained from a human donor with COVID-19, enrolled during active disease. The donor label of this sample is uncertain. Sequences were obtained from peripheral blood. CDR3 sequence: CATSRGQGPYNEQFF. The CDR3 DNA sequence: TGTGCCACCAGCAGGGGACAGGGCCCCTACAATGAGCAGTTCTTC.